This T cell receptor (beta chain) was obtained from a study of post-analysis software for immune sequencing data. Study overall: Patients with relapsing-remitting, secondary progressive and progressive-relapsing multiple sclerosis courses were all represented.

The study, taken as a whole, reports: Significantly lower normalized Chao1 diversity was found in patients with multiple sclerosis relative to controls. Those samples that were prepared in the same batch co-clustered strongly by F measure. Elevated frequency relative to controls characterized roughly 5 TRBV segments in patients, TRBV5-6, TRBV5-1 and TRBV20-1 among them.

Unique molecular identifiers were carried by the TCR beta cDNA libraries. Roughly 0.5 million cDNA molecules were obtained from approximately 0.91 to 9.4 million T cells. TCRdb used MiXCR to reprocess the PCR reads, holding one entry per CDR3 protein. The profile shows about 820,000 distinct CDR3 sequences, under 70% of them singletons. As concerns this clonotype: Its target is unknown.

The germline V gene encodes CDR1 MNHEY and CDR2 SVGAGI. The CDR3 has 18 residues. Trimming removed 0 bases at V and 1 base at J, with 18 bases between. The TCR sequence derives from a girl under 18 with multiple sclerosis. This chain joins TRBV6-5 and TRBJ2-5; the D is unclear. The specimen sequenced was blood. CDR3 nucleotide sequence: TGTGCCAGCAGTTACTCGCATGCTGGGCCCTCTCCCCAAGAGACCCAGTACTTC. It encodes CASSYSHAGPSPQETQYF.